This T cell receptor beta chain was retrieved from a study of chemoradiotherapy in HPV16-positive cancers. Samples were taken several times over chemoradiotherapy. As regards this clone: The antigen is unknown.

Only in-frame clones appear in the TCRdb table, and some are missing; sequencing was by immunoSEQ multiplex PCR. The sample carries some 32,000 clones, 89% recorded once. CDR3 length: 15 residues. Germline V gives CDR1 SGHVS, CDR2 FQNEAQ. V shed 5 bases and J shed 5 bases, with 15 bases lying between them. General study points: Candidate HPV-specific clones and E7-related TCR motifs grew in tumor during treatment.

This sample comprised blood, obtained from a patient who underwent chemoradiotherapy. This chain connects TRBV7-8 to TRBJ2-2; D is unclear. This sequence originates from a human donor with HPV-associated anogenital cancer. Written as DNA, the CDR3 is TGTGCCAGCAGCCCTCAACGATTACCTACCGGGGAGCTGTTTTTT. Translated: CASSPQRLPTGELFF.